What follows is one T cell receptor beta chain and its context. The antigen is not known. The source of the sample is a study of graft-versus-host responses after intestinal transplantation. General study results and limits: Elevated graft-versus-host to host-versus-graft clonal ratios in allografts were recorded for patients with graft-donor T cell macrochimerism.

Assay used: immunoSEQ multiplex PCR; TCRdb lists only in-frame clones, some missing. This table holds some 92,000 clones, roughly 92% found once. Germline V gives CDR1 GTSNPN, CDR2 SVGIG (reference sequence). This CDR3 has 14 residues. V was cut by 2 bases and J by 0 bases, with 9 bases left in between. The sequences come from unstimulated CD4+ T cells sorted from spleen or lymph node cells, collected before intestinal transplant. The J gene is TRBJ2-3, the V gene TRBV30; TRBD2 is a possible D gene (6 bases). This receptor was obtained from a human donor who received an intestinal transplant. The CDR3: CAWSQRVSTDTQYF. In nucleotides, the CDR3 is TGTGCCTGGAGTCAGCGGGTGAGCACAGATACGCAGTATTTT.